This entry lists 17 T cell receptor beta chains sequenced from one sample in a study of blood T cell repertoires in COVID-19. Repertoires were generated with immunoSEQ multiplex PCR, while TCRdb's copy carries only in-frame clones and drops some. The sample consists of 140,000 to 150,000 clones, roughly 88% of them appearing once. Sample: peripheral blood. The receptors were gathered from a man aged 65 to 79 with acute or convalescent COVID-19.

This chain joins TRBV2 and TRBJ1-1; no reliable D call. The CDR3 loop spans 15 amino acids. V was cut by 7 bases and J by 4 bases, with 19 bases left in between. Germline loops: CDR1 SNHLY, CDR2 FYNNEI. The CDR3: CASKGGRVESTEAFF. The CDR3 region has the DNA TGTGCCAGCAAGGGAGGGAGGGTTGAGTCCACTGAAGCTTTCTTT.

The J gene is TRBJ2-2, the V gene TRBV24-1; unclear D gene. Germline V gives CDR1 KGHDR, CDR2 SFDVKD. V gave up 3 bases and J gave up 9 bases, with 13 bases separating them. This CDR3 contains 14 residues. CDR3: CATSDGQQARELFF. DNA for the CDR3: TGTGCCACCAGTGATGGGCAGCAGGCCCGGGAGCTGTTTTTT.

The chain links TRBV24-1 to TRBJ1-5; D unclear. This CDR3 is 13 amino acids long. The V gene lost 1 base and the J gene lost 5 bases, with 5 bases spanning the gap. The germline V gene encodes CDR1 KGHDR and CDR2 SFDVKD. The CDR3 DNA follows: TGTGCCACCAGTGATTTATCTTATCAGCCCCAGCATTTT. Protein product: CATSDLSYQPQHF.

This rearrangement joins TRBV19 to TRBJ2-1; no reliable D call. With 7 bases removed from V and 4 bases from J, the gap between germline ends came to 14 bases. Germline V lookup: CDR1 LNHDA, CDR2 SQIVND (reference sequence). The CDR3 has 14 amino acids. The CDR3 sequence is CASMRQISYNEQFF. In nucleotides, the CDR3 is TGTGCCAGTATGAGGCAGATTTCATACAATGAGCAGTTCTTC.

This chain links TRBV25-1 with TRBJ1-4; unclear D gene. The CDR3 is 15 residues long. The ends were cut back, 6 bases at V and 8 bases at J, with 19 bases in the middle. CDR1 and CDR2 (germline): MGHDK, SYGVNS. The CDR3 protein is CASSPTRGPGEKLFF. For the CDR3, the DNA is TGTGCCAGCAGCCCTACCCGAGGCCCGGGGGAAAAACTGTTTTTT.

The chain uses TRBV7-2 and TRBJ1-6; maybe TRBD1 (5 bases). Trimming took off 5 bases at V and 6 bases at J, with 14 bases between the two ends. This CDR3 has 15 amino acids. CDR1 is SGHTA and CDR2 is FQGNSA in the germline V gene. The CDR3 DNA reads TGTGCCAGCAGCCCGGAGACAGAGCCTAATTCACCCCTCCACTTT. It yields the protein CASSPETEPNSPLHF.

This sequence joins TRBV5-1 and TRBJ2-2; 9 nucleotides match TRBD1. Losses at the gene ends were 0 bases for V and 1 base for J; bases not matched to a gene: 4. Germline-derived CDR1 and CDR2 are SGHRS and YFSETQ. The CDR3 runs 17 residues. The CDR3 DNA reads TGCGCCAGCAGCTTGGCGAAGACAGGGGGGAACACCGGGGAGCTGTTTTTT. Translating it yields CASSLAKTGGNTGELFF. Full variable domain (missing parts from reference TRBV5-1 and TRBJ2-2): KAGVTQTPRYLIKTRGQQVTLSCSPISGHRSVSWYQQTPGQGLQFLFEYFSETQRNKGNFPGRFSGRQFSNSRSEMNVSTLELGDSALYLCASSLAKTGGNTGELFFGEGSRLTVL.

V gene TRBV7-9 combines with J gene TRBJ1-1; D gene uncertain. The V end lost 1 base, the J end lost 8 bases, and 5 bases lay between the germline ends. This CDR3 spans 11 amino acids. Germline V CDR1 and CDR2: SEHNR, FQNEAQ (reference sequence). The CDR3 reads CASSLESEAFF. CDR3 nucleotides: TGTGCCAGCAGCTTAGAGAGCGAAGCTTTCTTT.

The rearrangement uses TRBV6-1 and TRBJ2-5; TRBD1 matches at 8 bases. CDR1 and CDR2 (germline): MNHNS, SASEGT. This CDR3 contains 15 residues. J was trimmed by 5 bases and V by 3 bases; bases with no gene match: 8. The DNA of the CDR3 is TGTGCCAGCAGTGACGGACAGGGTCTGAGGGAGACCCAGTACTTC. It yields the protein CASSDGQGLRETQYF.

The J gene is TRBJ2-7, the V gene TRBV10-2; D is unclear. The germline V gene has CDR1 WSHSY and CDR2 SAAADI. V was trimmed by 2 bases and J by 2 bases, leaving 7 bases between them. CDR3 length: 13 amino acids. The CDR3 DNA reads TGCGCCAGCAGTGAGGCGACACCCTACGAGCAGTACTTC. It specifies CASSEATPYEQYF.

The chain couples TRBV28 to TRBJ2-5; the D gene is possibly TRBD2 (6 bases). This CDR3 has 13 residues. Trimming took 5 bases from V and 3 from J, leaving 10 bases between them. Looked up from germline, CDR1 is MDHEN and CDR2 is SYDVKM. CDR3: CASSQGGEETQYF. For the CDR3, the DNA is TGTGCCAGCAGTCAAGGAGGGGAAGAGACCCAGTACTTC.

The chain has TRBV3-1 (or the pseudogene TRBV3-2) and TRBJ1-4; D is uncertain. The CDR3 has 12 amino acids. Germline CDR1 LGHDT, CDR2 YNNKEL (reference sequence). The germline V and J ends were trimmed by 3 bases and 13 bases, with 12 bases remaining between them. The DNA for the CDR3 is TGTGCCAGCAGCCAGGATAACCAGGCACTGTTTTTT. Its translation is CASSQDNQALFF.

The gene calls are TRBV12-5 and TRBJ1-1, with D maybe TRBD1 (5 bases). Trimming shortened V by 1 base and J by 3 bases, and 9 bases separated the two germline ends. This CDR3 contains 14 residues. Germline values: CDR1 LGHNT, CDR2 FRNRAP. The CDR3 coding sequence is TGTGCTAGTGGTTTGGGCCTCAGGGACACTGAAGCTTTCTTT. Its protein product is CASGLGLRDTEAFF.

The rearrangement joins TRBV28 to TRBJ1-2; D call uncertain. V gave up 6 bases and J gave up 5 bases, with 16 bases separating them. Germline V gene sequence: CDR1 MDHEN, CDR2 SYDVKM. The CDR3 has 14 residues. The DNA for the CDR3 is TGTGCCAGCAGGTTACCCGGGATTGTTTATGGCTACACCTTC. This encodes CASRLPGIVYGYTF.

The rearrangement links TRBV6-5 to TRBJ1-1; D perhaps matches TRBD1 (6 bases). With 0 bases removed from V and 3 bases from J, the gap between germline ends came to 14 bases. Germline loops: CDR1 MNHEY, CDR2 SVGAGI. The CDR3 spans 16 residues. The CDR3 loop reads CASSYSIGGADTEAFF. DNA for the CDR3: TGTGCCAGCAGTTACTCGATTGGGGGCGCGGACACTGAAGCTTTCTTT.

V gene TRBV2 combines with J gene TRBJ2-1; TRBD2 agrees at 10 bases. V was clipped by 1 base and J by 8 bases; unmatched bases: 5. Germline V gene lookup returns CDR1 SNHLY and CDR2 FYNNEI. CDR3 size: 15 residues. The CDR3 DNA reads TGTGCCAGCAGTGAAGTGCCAAGCGGGGGGGATGAGCAGTTCTTC. This gives the protein CASSEVPSGGDEQFF. Supplemented by reference TRBV2 and TRBJ2-1, the full variable domain reads EPEVTQTPSHQVTQMGQEVILRCVPISNHLYFYWYRQILGQKVEFLVSFYNNEISEKSEIFDDQFSVERPDGSNFTLKIRSTKLEDSAMYFCASSEVPSGGDEQFFGPGTRLTVL.

This sequence joins TRBV6-4 and TRBJ1-2; 10 bases line up with TRBD1. Trimming took 6 bases from V and 7 from J; bases not matched to a gene: 14. This CDR3 has 16 residues. The germline CDR1 and CDR2 sequences are MRHNA and SNTAGT. The CDR3 loop reads CASRTNPDRGAGGYTF. Written as DNA, the CDR3 is TGTGCCAGCAGGACTAATCCGGACAGGGGGGCAGGTGGCTACACCTTC.